This T cell receptor (beta chain) was sequenced in a study of T cell responses to AZD1222 COVID-19 vaccine. Study observations and caveats: Reportedly, close to half of spike-specific TCRs are directed against unmutated variant regions. A rise in Spike-specific TCR breadth and depth followed two AZD1222 doses. Among the donors, most were white British and more were female, and clonal diversity was possibly underestimated.

This clone has a single count. The target antigen is unknown. Some clones are missing from TCRdb's copy, which holds only in-frame ones; the method was immunoSEQ multiplex PCR. The repertoire holds 140,000 or so clones, with around 90% as singletons. The V gene lost 3 bases and the J gene lost 2 bases, with 12 bases spanning the gap. The germline V gene has CDR1 LGHNA and CDR2 YNFKEQ. The CDR3 spans 15 residues. This chain connects TRBV4-2 to TRBJ2-3; no firm D call. The origin of this receptor is an adult who received the MenACWY meningococcal vaccine as a control. This sample comprised peripheral blood, obtained 28 days after the second dose of the MenACWY control vaccine. CDR3 residues: CASSHRSLDTDTQYF. CDR3 DNA: TGTGCCAGCAGCCACCGATCGTTAGACACAGATACGCAGTATTTT.